The source of this T cell receptor (beta chain) is a study of blood T cell repertoires in COVID-19. On the study more broadly: Sample material is recorded as cDNA or gDNA derived from T cells, B-cell-depleted T cells, or PBMCs.

This clone has more than one count but fewer than ten. V lost 2 bases to trimming and J lost 4 bases, with 13 bases between them. The germline V gene has CDR1 LNHDA and CDR2 SQIVND (reference sequence). The CDR3 has 15 residues. The assay was immunoSEQ multiplex PCR, and TCRdb's table has in-frame clones only and misses some. Among under 250,000 clones, over 75% were seen once, and the ten largest hold about 2%. Sequencing used peripheral blood. The origin of this receptor is a man aged 25-45 years who had recovered from COVID-19. The chain recombines TRBV19 with TRBJ2-3, with D possibly matching TRBD2 (6 bases). The chain's CDR3 is CASSIFSGAADTQYF. In DNA, the CDR3 is TGTGCCAGTAGTATATTCTCGGGAGCGGCAGATACGCAGTATTTT.